A selection of T cell receptor beta chains follows, all from one sample in a study of blood T cells in healthy people across ages. One entry per CDR3 protein results from TCRdb running MiXCR on the 5' RACE reads. The data hold roughly 2 million distinct CDR3 sequences, with about 50% observed a single time. Sequencing was done on a sample of blood. These receptors originate from a woman aged 40-49 years in good health. Each CDR3 is given with its conserved first and last residue. D genes are given only for firm matches. Where a row states a size, it is once, few, many or the class of an expanded clone; other rows omit it.

j_gene	v_gene	abundance	d_gene	CDR3aa	CDR3nt
TRBJ2-5	TRBV7-8	once	TRBD2	CASSNSGIPKISQYF	TGTGCCAGCAGCAACAGCGGGATACCCAAGATTTCCCAGTACTTC
TRBJ2-6	TRBV7-6	few	-	CASSPRSRQAISGANVLTF	TGTGCCAGCAGTCCAAGATCAAGACAGGCGATCTCTGGGGCCAACGTCCTGACTTTC
TRBJ2-7	TRBV5-1	-	TRBD1	CASSLEGTGGSEQYF	TGCGCCAGCAGCTTGGAAGGGACAGGGGGCAGCGAGCAGTACTTC
TRBJ1-2	TRBV7-2	-	TRBD1	CASSARDREYGYTF	TGTGCCAGCAGCGCCCGGGACAGGGAGTATGGCTACACCTTC
TRBJ1-2	TRBV5-1	-	-	CASSSTEASGYTF	TGCGCCAGCAGCTCAACGGAGGCATCCGGCTACACCTTC
TRBJ2-6	TRBV7-9	-	TRBD1	CASSRDRDSGANVPTF	TGTGCCAGCAGTAGGGACAGGGACTCTGGGGCCAACGTCCCGACTTTC
TRBJ1-5	TRBV27	-	TRBD1	CASSLSTGEVNQPQHF	TGTGCCAGCAGTTTATCGACAGGGGAGGTCAACCAGCCCCAGCATTTT
TRBJ1-2	TRBV4-1	-	-	CASSQEGQGRANYGYTF	TGCGCCAGCAGCCAAGAGGGGCAGGGTAGAGCTAACTATGGCTACACCTTC
TRBJ1-2	TRBV6-5	-	-	CASSYLDSNYGYTF	TGTGCCAGCAGTTATTTGGACAGCAACTATGGCTACACCTTC
TRBJ2-7	TRBV20-1	-	-	CSARSDKSYEQYF	TGCAGTGCTAGATCAGACAAGTCCTACGAGCAGTACTTC
TRBJ2-6	TRBV20-1	-	TRBD1	CSARDFRQGISGANVLTF	TGCAGTGCTAGAGATTTCAGACAGGGGATCTCTGGGGCCAACGTCCTGACTTTC
TRBJ1-6	TRBV20-1	few	-	CSASHNSPLHF	TGCAGTGCTAGCCATAATTCACCCCTCCACTTT
TRBJ2-7	TRBV20-1	few	TRBD2	CSAEWGGSYEQYF	TGCAGTGCCGAGTGGGGGGGGAGCTACGAGCAGTACTTC
TRBJ1-4	TRBV14	-	-	CASSQQSMGNEKLFF	TGTGCCAGCAGCCAACAGAGTATGGGAAATGAAAAACTGTTTTTT
TRBJ2-7	TRBV6-2/TRBV6-3	-	-	CASSYSSSGDSSYASYEQYF	TGTGCCAGCAGTTACTCGAGTTCGGGGGACTCCTCTTACGCATCCTACGAGCAGTACTTC
TRBJ1-2	TRBV4-2	-	TRBD1	CAGSQRDRFYTF	TGTGCCGGCAGCCAACGGGACAGGTTCTACACCTTC
TRBJ2-6	TRBV21-1	-	-	CASSASLRPGSGANVLTF	TGTGCCAGCAGCGCCAGCCTCCGCCCGGGGTCTGGGGCCAACGTCCTGACTTTC
TRBJ2-3	TRBV7-9	-	TRBD2	CASSPLLAGTTDTQYF	TGTGCCAGCAGCCCACTCCTAGCGGGGACCACAGATACGCAGTATTTT
TRBJ2-3	TRBV4-3	few	TRBD1	CASSQLEGTGTQYF	TGCGCCAGCAGCCAATTAGAAGGGACAGGTACGCAGTATTTT
TRBJ2-6	TRBV18	-	-	CASSPPNRVSGANVLTF	TGTGCCAGCTCACCACCGAACAGGGTCTCTGGGGCCAACGTCCTGACTTTC
TRBJ2-5	TRBV29-1	few	-	CSVEDHGRQETQYF	TGCAGCGTTGAAGATCACGGCAGGCAAGAGACCCAGTACTTC
TRBJ1-2	TRBV12-3/TRBV12-4	-	-	CASTPNPANYGYTF	TGTGCCAGCACCCCTAATCCAGCTAACTATGGCTACACCTTC
TRBJ2-3	TRBV7-2	-	-	CASSLQSSSAHTQYF	TGTGCCAGCAGCTTACAGTCTAGTAGCGCTCATACGCAGTATTTT
TRBJ1-2	TRBV5-1	-	-	CASSFDGGGYTF	TGCGCCAGCAGCTTTGACGGAGGTGGCTACACCTTC
TRBJ2-1	TRBV4-1	few	TRBD2	CASSHARLAGGGNEQFF	TGCGCCAGCAGCCACGCGAGACTAGCGGGGGGGGGGAATGAGCAGTTCTTC
TRBJ1-5	TRBV4-2	-	-	CASSQTAIRGGNQPQHF	TGTGCCAGCAGCCAAACGGCGATCAGAGGAGGCAATCAGCCCCAGCATTTT
TRBJ2-3	TRBV20-1	few	-	CSARVPTDTQYF	TGCAGTGCTAGAGTCCCTACAGATACGCAGTATTTT
TRBJ2-1	TRBV4-2	few	TRBD2	CASSSIREGEYNEQFF	TGTGCCAGCAGCTCCATCCGGGAGGGCGAATACAATGAGCAGTTCTTC
TRBJ2-1	TRBV4-3	-	-	CASSQDGQTAMPPYEQFF	TGCGCCAGCAGCCAAGATGGGCAGACAGCTATGCCACCTTATGAGCAGTTCTTC
TRBJ1-2	TRBV5-1	-	-	CASSQPGTTNYGYTF	TGCGCCAGCAGCCAACCCGGGACAACTAACTATGGCTACACCTTC
TRBJ2-3	TRBV29-1	-	TRBD2	CSATGLEGTDTQYF	TGCAGCGCTACGGGACTAGAGGGGACAGATACGCAGTATTTT
TRBJ2-3	TRBV11-2	-	TRBD2	CASSRRGLAGGTDTQYF	TGTGCCAGCAGCCGAAGGGGACTAGCGGGGGGCACAGATACGCAGTATTTT
TRBJ1-4	TRBV27	-	-	CASSLSPTIGNEKLFF	TGTGCCAGCAGTTTATCCCCGACCATAGGAAATGAAAAACTGTTTTTT
TRBJ2-1	TRBV20-1	once	TRBD2	CSARDRERGSNEQFF	TGCAGTGCTAGAGACAGGGAGCGGGGAAGCAATGAGCAGTTCTTC
TRBJ2-7	TRBV4-1	-	TRBD2	CASSQGDSGGLFSYEQYF	TGCGCCAGCAGCCAAGGGGATAGCGGGGGCCTTTTCTCCTACGAGCAGTACTTC
TRBJ1-2	TRBV20-1	-	-	CSGPPQGPYGYTF	TGCAGTGGCCCGCCCCAGGGTCCCTATGGCTACACCTTC
TRBJ2-5	TRBV20-1	-	TRBD2	CSASRTSRETQYF	TGCAGTGCTAGCAGGACTAGTCGTGAGACCCAGTACTTC
TRBJ1-6	TRBV5-1	-	-	CASRRTGSNNSPLHF	TGCGCCAGCAGGCGAACAGGATCCAATAATTCACCCCTCCACTTT
TRBJ2-5	TRBV28	-	-	CASSLLPWVFTAVGRGGTQYF	TGTGCCAGCAGTCTCCTCCCGTGGGTTTTTACAGCGGTGGGACGAGGAGGGACCCAGTACTTC
TRBJ2-7	TRBV11-2	few	TRBD2	CASSLVGLDLEQYF	TGTGCCAGCAGCTTAGTGGGACTAGATCTCGAGCAGTACTTC
TRBJ2-3	TRBV20-1	-	-	CSARDPSPSTDTQYF	TGCAGTGCTAGAGATCCTAGCCCTAGCACAGATACGCAGTATTTT
TRBJ2-1	TRBV6-2/TRBV6-3	-	-	CASSFSVNEQFF	TGTGCCAGCAGTTTTTCTGTGAATGAGCAGTTCTTC
TRBJ1-2	TRBV6-5	-	-	CASSYRPQGDGYTF	TGTGCCAGCAGTTACCGACCACAGGGAGATGGCTACACCTTC
TRBJ2-6	TRBV9	few	-	CASDTGRLSGANVLTF	TGTGCCAGCGACACTGGACGTCTCTCTGGGGCCAACGTCCTGACTTTC
TRBJ2-2	TRBV27	-	TRBD1	CASSLYGTGGGELFF	TGTGCCAGCAGTTTATATGGGACAGGGGGCGGGGAGCTGTTTTTT
TRBJ1-1	TRBV5-5	few	TRBD1	CASSRTGESNTEAFF	TGTGCCAGCAGCCGCACAGGGGAATCGAACACTGAAGCTTTCTTT
TRBJ1-4	TRBV20-1	-	-	CSARAVADPEKLFF	TGTAGTGCTAGAGCAGTGGCAGACCCTGAAAAACTGTTTTTT
TRBJ2-7	TRBV20-1	-	-	CSAHAARSYEQYF	TGCAGTGCGCACGCCGCCCGCTCCTACGAGCAGTACTTC
TRBJ1-2	TRBV29-1	-	-	CSVPPQGSYGYTF	TGCAGCGTGCCCCCCCAGGGAAGCTATGGCTACACCTTC
TRBJ2-1	TRBV2	-	-	CASSTGGHNEQFF	TGTGCCAGCAGCACTGGGGGGCACAATGAGCAGTTCTTC
TRBJ2-6	TRBV5-1	-	TRBD1	CASSLRATGGSSGANVLTF	TGCGCCAGCAGCTTGCGGGCGACAGGGGGAAGCTCTGGGGCCAACGTCCTGACTTTC
TRBJ1-2	TRBV6-6	-	-	CASNFESNYGYTF	TGTGCCAGCAATTTCGAATCTAACTATGGCTACACCTTC
TRBJ2-1	TRBV7-3	few	-	CASSQEVGINEQFF	TGTGCCAGCAGCCAAGAGGTGGGGATCAATGAGCAGTTCTTC
TRBJ2-7	TRBV12-3/TRBV12-4	-	TRBD1	CASRGGQGQWVYF	TGTGCCAGCAGGGGGGGACAGGGTCAATGGGTGTACTTC
TRBJ2-3	TRBV5-1	-	TRBD1	CASSLDGQGSSGTQYF	TGCGCCAGCAGCTTGGATGGACAGGGCTCGTCTGGTACGCAGTATTTT
TRBJ2-1	TRBV5-1	-	TRBD2	CASSSHLIAGGSSYNEQFF	TGCGCCAGCAGCTCGCACCTAATAGCGGGGGGAAGCTCCTACAATGAGCAGTTCTTC
TRBJ2-4	TRBV4-3	-	-	CASSQDGTYKNIQYF	TGCGCCAGCAGCCAAGATGGGACCTACAAAAACATTCAGTACTTC
TRBJ2-5	TRBV6-2/TRBV6-3	-	-	CASTGRGAGETQYF	TGTGCCAGCACCGGGCGGGGAGCAGGAGAGACCCAGTACTTC
TRBJ1-2	TRBV5-1	-	-	CASSLRQDANYGYTF	TGCGCCAGCAGCTTAAGACAGGACGCAAACTATGGCTACACCTTC
TRBJ2-5	TRBV4-1	-	TRBD2	CASSQTQRGVETQYF	TGCGCCAGCAGCCAAACCCAGCGGGGTGTAGAGACCCAGTACTTC